Detailed here is one T cell receptor (beta chain). Germline assignment: CDR1 GTSNPN and CDR2 SVGIG (reference sequence). This CDR3 is built from 12 residues. The V and J ends lost 3 bases and 11 bases, in that order; junction bases with no gene match: 8. This sample is part of a study of blood T cell repertoires in COVID-19. The overall study: Samples came from the United States, Italy and Spain, spanning acute and convalescent COVID-19. T cells, B-cell-depleted T cells, or PBMCs provided the cDNA or gDNA that served as material.

Original methodology: From reference gene primer amplification, estimates of nucleated cell counts were derived. TCRdb keeps only in-frame clones here, not all; method: immunoSEQ multiplex PCR. From that table come the V and J calls and clone size; the DNA was used to work out D and trimming. The sample yields 200,000 to 300,000 clones, 75% to 90% seen once. The sequencing input was peripheral blood. The chain joins TRBV30 to TRBJ1-1; 8 nucleotides match TRBD1. The source is a middle-aged woman who had recovered from COVID-19. The CDR3 sequence: CAWSQQQGGAFF. In DNA, the CDR3 is TGTGCCTGGAGCCAACAACAGGGGGGGGCTTTCTTT. The whole variable domain, filled in from reference TRBV30 and TRBJ1-1, reads SQTIHQWPATLVQPVGSPLSLECTVEGTSNPNLYWYRQAAGRGLQLLFYSVGIGQISSEVPQNLSASRPQDRQFILSSKKLLLSDSGFYLCAWSQQQGGAFFGQGTRLTVV.